This T cell receptor (beta chain) was identified in a study of HIV-infected patients and healthy controls. About 500 ng RNA was reverse transcribed with alpha and beta constant-region primers. Each of the alpha and beta chains got its own library through chain-specific third strand synthesis with indices. A 5' RACE adapter with a random hexamer and the SP2 primer site was joined to cDNA. TCRdb re-derived calls from the 5' RACE reads in MiXCR, one entry per CDR3 protein. Of 10,000 to 15,000 distinct CDR3 sequences in the sample, about a tenth were seen once. V lost 5 bases, J lost 3 bases, and 10 bases stayed unmatched. The CDR3 loop spans 16 amino acids. All unsorted peripheral T cells were captured because whole blood was used without fractionation. This clonotype was counted many times.

Sequences were obtained from blood. The clonotype comes from an adult in good health. V gene TRBV12-3 or TRBV12-4 combines with J gene TRBJ2-1; 7 nucleotides match TRBD2. CDR3 residues: CASSGSSSGIYNEQFF. The CDR3 DNA follows: TGTGCCAGCAGTGGTTCGTCTAGCGGCATCTACAATGAGCAGTTCTTC.